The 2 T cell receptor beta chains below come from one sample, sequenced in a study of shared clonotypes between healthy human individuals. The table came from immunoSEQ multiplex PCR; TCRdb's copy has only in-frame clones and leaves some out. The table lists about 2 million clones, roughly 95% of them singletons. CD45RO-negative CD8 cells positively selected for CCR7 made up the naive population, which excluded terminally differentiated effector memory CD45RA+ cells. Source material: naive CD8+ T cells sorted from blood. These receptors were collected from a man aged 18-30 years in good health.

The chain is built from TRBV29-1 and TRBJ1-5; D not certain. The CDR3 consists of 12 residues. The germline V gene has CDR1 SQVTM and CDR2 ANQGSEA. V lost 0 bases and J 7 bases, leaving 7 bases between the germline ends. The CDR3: CSVEETGQPQHF. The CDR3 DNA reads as TGCAGCGTTGAAGAAACTGGCCAGCCCCAGCATTTT.

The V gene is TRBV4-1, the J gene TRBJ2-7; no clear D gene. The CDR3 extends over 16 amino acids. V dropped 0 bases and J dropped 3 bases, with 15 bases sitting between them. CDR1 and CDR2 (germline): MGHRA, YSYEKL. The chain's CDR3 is CASSQDLGQLGYEQYF. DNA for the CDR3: TGCGCCAGCAGCCAAGATCTTGGCCAATTAGGCTACGAGCAGTACTTC.